One TCR beta chain is described in this entry. This sample stems from a study of blood T cell repertoires in COVID-19. Germline CDR1 is SGHAT and CDR2 is FQNNGV. CDR3 size: 13 residues. V was clipped by 9 bases and J by 0 bases, with 8 bases between them. TCRdb's copy holds only in-frame clones and misses some; the assay was immunoSEQ multiplex PCR. The table records roughly 42,000 clones, roughly nine tenths of them present only once. Source material: peripheral blood. The chain carries TRBV11-2 and TRBJ2-2, with a weak D call TRBD2 (6 bases). The receptor was derived from a man aged 25-45 years with active or convalescent COVID-19. DNA of the CDR3: TGTGCCAGTGGGGACTCGAACACCGGGGAGCTGTTTTTT. This codes for CASGDSNTGELFF.